Listed below are T cell receptor beta chains from one sample, sequenced in a study of OX40 agonist ivuxolimab in advanced cancers. Some clones are missing from TCRdb's copy, which holds only in-frame ones; the method was immunoSEQ multiplex PCR. The sample consists of fewer than 35,000 clones, roughly 80% of them appearing once. Specimen: CD4+ or CD8+ T cells sorted from blood, collected in a trial of the OX40 agonist ivuxolimab. These receptor sequences come from an adult with an advanced solid tumor such as melanoma, head and neck, liver or kidney cancer. The CDR3 runs from the conserved cysteine through the conserved F or W. A D gene is named only where the DNA matches it firmly. Clone size, where shown, is once, few, many, or a class for clones that have expanded.

len	abundance	v_gene	j_gene	d_gene	CDR3aa	CDR3nt
13	few	TRBV6-1	TRBJ2-1	-	CASRLGLGAEQFF	TGTGCCAGCAGGCTGGGACTGGGGGCTGAGCAGTTCTTC
14	-	TRBV5-5	TRBJ2-5	TRBD1	CASSWTGGVETQYF	TGTGCCAGCAGCTGGACAGGGGGAGTTGAGACCCAGTACTTC
12	-	TRBV30	TRBJ1-3	-	CAWRGGGNTIYF	TGTGCCTGGAGAGGGGGGGGAAACACCATATATTTT
14	few	TRBV30	TRBJ2-5	-	CAWSKAGHQETQYF	TGTGCCTGGAGTAAGGCGGGACACCAAGAGACCCAGTACTTC
15	-	TRBV28	TRBJ1-1	-	CASSFSQQGNTEAFF	TGTGCCAGCAGTTTTTCTCAACAGGGGAACACTGAAGCTTTCTTT
16	-	TRBV4-1	TRBJ2-2	TRBD1	CASSHPTGIDTGELFF	TGCGCCAGCAGCCACCCGACAGGGATAGACACCGGGGAGCTGTTTTTT
16	-	TRBV5-6	TRBJ2-3	TRBD2	CASSIGLAEVTDTQYF	TGTGCCAGCAGCATAGGACTAGCGGAGGTCACAGATACGCAGTATTTT
14	-	TRBV19	TRBJ1-4	-	CASTVDPRKEKLFF	TGTGCCAGTACCGTGGACCCTCGGAAGGAAAAACTGTTTTTT
13	-	TRBV19	TRBJ1-1	-	CASSISENTEAFF	TGTGCCAGTAGTATATCAGAGAACACTGAAGCTTTCTTT
14	-	TRBV6-5	TRBJ2-3	-	CASSYLGVTDTQYF	TGTGCCAGCAGTTACTTAGGGGTGACAGATACGCAGTATTTT
14	-	TRBV7-6	TRBJ1-3	-	CASSPVNSGNTIYF	TGTGCCAGCAGCCCAGTTAACTCTGGAAACACCATATATTTT
13	few	TRBV10-2	TRBJ1-1	-	CASNRGPGTEAFF	TGCGCCAGCAATCGGGGGCCGGGGACTGAAGCTTTCTTT
15	-	TRBV4-3	TRBJ2-1	-	CASSQVATDYNEQFF	TGCGCCAGCAGCCAAGTTGCGACGGACTACAATGAGCAGTTCTTC
13	-	TRBV19	TRBJ1-2	-	CASSRGELVGYTF	TGTGCCAGTAGTAGGGGGGAGTTGGTTGGCTACACCTTC
19	once	TRBV19	TRBJ1-6	TRBD1	CASSIGLDREGSYNSPLHF	TGTGCCAGTAGTATTGGCCTGGACAGGGAGGGGTCCTATAATTCACCCCTCCACTTT
21	-	TRBV23-1	TRBJ2-6	TRBD1	CASSPRTGDIKNSGGANVLTF	TGCGCCAGCAGTCCAAGGACAGGGGATATTAAGAATTCGGGAGGGGCCAACGTCCTGACTTTC
15	-	TRBV5-1	TRBJ2-3	-	CASSFIGTSTDTQYF	TGCGCCAGCAGCTTCATAGGTACTAGCACAGATACGCAGTATTTT
13	-	TRBV28	TRBJ2-7	-	CASSLFGTYEQYF	TGTGCCAGCAGTTTATTTGGGACATACGAGCAGTACTTC
13	once	TRBV5-6	TRBJ2-5	TRBD1	CASSTGIQETQYF	TGTGCCAGCTCGACAGGGATTCAAGAGACCCAGTACTTC
11	-	TRBV5-1	TRBJ2-5	-	CASSFQETQYF	TGCGCCAGCAGCTTTCAAGAGACCCAGTACTTC
18	-	TRBV7-9	TRBJ2-1	TRBD2	CASSLAILRTSFSNEQFF	TGTGCCAGCAGCTTAGCGATACTACGGACTAGTTTTTCCAATGAGCAGTTCTTC
16	-	TRBV6-1	TRBJ2-7	-	CASSEAGAIGGFEQYF	TGTGCCAGCAGTGAAGCGGGTGCTATAGGTGGGTTCGAGCAGTACTTC
15	-	TRBV5-1	TRBJ2-3	-	CASSLRTGLVDTQYF	TGCGCCAGCAGCTTGCGGACGGGGTTGGTAGATACGCAGTATTTT
18	once	TRBV9	TRBJ2-6	-	CASSVGYRSSSGANVLTF	TGTGCCAGCAGCGTAGGGTACAGGTCGAGCTCTGGGGCCAACGTCCTGACTTTC